Following are 27 T cell receptor beta chains from one sample sequenced in a study of neurological immune-mediated disorders. Time point described: longitudinal time-point 3. MiXCR was run by TCRdb on the 5' RACE reads, yielding one entry per CDR3 protein. The data hold approximately 58,000 distinct CDR3 sequences, with approximately 9.2% observed a single time. The sequenced sample consisted of PBMCs. These TCRs come from a woman in her thirties or forties in good health.

This clonotype has at least ten counts. The chain carries TRBV20-1 and TRBJ1-5; a weak D match, TRBD1 (6 bases). V was cut by 3 bases and J by 4 bases, with 10 bases left in between. The V gene's germline CDR1 is DFQATT and CDR2 SNEGSKA (reference sequence). The CDR3 length is 13 residues. The CDR3 DNA reads as TGCAGTGCTAGGGGGGGGGCGAATCAGCCCCAGCATTTT. Amino acids: CSARGGANQPQHF.

This clonotype was seen a handful of times. V and J are TRBV18 and TRBJ2-3; the D gene is possibly TRBD1 (6 bases). CDR1 and CDR2 (germline): KGHSH, LQKENI. The CDR3 runs 14 residues. V was shortened by 2 bases and J by 4 bases, with 10 bases between the two germline ends. CDR3 nucleotide sequence: TGTGCCAGCTCACCAATGGACAGTCCAGATACGCAGTATTTT. Protein sequence: CASSPMDSPDTQYF. The variable domain in full, completed from reference TRBV18 and TRBJ2-3, reads NAGVMQNPRHLVRRRGQEARLRCSPMKGHSHVYWYRQLPEEGLKFMVYLQKENIIDESGMPKERFSAEFPKEGPSILRIQQVVRGDSAAYFCASSPMDSPDTQYFGPGTRLTVL.

The table lists this clonotype with many counts. The V and J genes are TRBV19 and TRBJ1-1; D gene ambiguous. Germline CDR1 and CDR2: LNHDA and SQIVND (reference sequence). The V end lost 7 bases, the J end lost 3 bases, and 15 bases lay between the germline ends. The CDR3 totals 14 residues. CDR3 DNA sequence: TGTGCCAGTAAGGGTGGAGGTTTTGACACTGAAGCTTTCTTT. As protein: CASKGGGFDTEAFF.

There are many counts of this clonotype. The rearrangement joins TRBV6-5 to TRBJ1-1; D ambiguous. CDR1 and CDR2 (germline): MNHEY, SVGAGI. The CDR3 has 13 amino acids. V dropped 4 bases and J dropped 6 bases, with 12 bases sitting between them. This CDR3 is CASSSNGLPEAFF. The DNA of the CDR3 is TGTGCCAGCAGTTCAAACGGCCTTCCTGAAGCTTTCTTT.

CDR3 DNA: TGTGCCAGCAGGCCTACAGGCGGAGGGGAGCTGTTTTTT. It encodes CASRPTGGGELFF. The chain employs TRBV12-3 or TRBV12-4 and TRBJ2-2; D is possibly TRBD1 (5 bases). CDR3 length: 13 residues. V was clipped by 6 bases and J by 8 bases, with 13 bases between them.

The sample holds many counts of this clonotype. The chain couples TRBV20-1 to TRBJ1-3; D gene ambiguous. This CDR3 has 14 residues. V lost 5 bases and J lost 0, with 11 bases in between. Germline assignment: CDR1 DFQATT and CDR2 SNEGSKA (reference sequence). CDR3 region: CSASGISSGNTIYF. The CDR3 DNA is TGCAGTGCTTCCGGGATAAGCTCTGGAAACACCATATATTTT.

The sample holds many counts of this clonotype. The rearrangement joins TRBV5-6 to TRBJ2-7; tentative D call: TRBD1 (6 bases). V shed 4 bases and J shed 1 base, with 15 bases lying between them. Germline V gives CDR1 SGHDT, CDR2 YYEEEE. The length of the CDR3 is 15 residues. This chain's CDR3 is CASSADRLLSYEQYF. In DNA form, the CDR3 reads TGTGCCAGCAGCGCCGACAGGCTGTTATCCTACGAGCAGTACTTC.

This clonotype was seen many times. This chain links TRBV5-5 with TRBJ1-2; D may be TRBD1 (5 bases). V was clipped by 0 bases and J by 8 bases, with 20 bases between them. From germline, CDR1 is SGHKS and CDR2 YYEKEE (reference sequence). The CDR3 extends over 16 amino acids. The CDR3 DNA is TGTGCCAGCAGCTTGGATGGCGGGGGACCTCTCCTGGGCTACACCTTC. Translation gives CASSLDGGGPLLGYTF.

Ten or more counts support this clonotype. V and J are TRBV7-2 and TRBJ2-1; D is ambiguous. Trimming left V 3 bases short and J 9 bases short, with 9 bases between. The CDR3 contains 12 residues. Germline CDR1 and CDR2: SGHTA and FQGNSA. The DNA of the CDR3 is TGTGCCAGCAGCTTTTCGGGTACTGAGCAGTTCTTC. This sequence encodes CASSFSGTEQFF.

This clonotype was detected ten times or more. DNA of the CDR3: TGCGCCAGCAGCCAAGTCGACATGGGTTGGAGCAATCAGCCCCAGCATTTT. As protein: CASSQVDMGWSNQPQHF. The chain couples TRBV4-1 to TRBJ1-5; the D is unclear. In germline, CDR1 is MGHRA, CDR2 YSYEKL. V was clipped by 1 base and J by 1 base, with 14 bases between them. This CDR3 spans 17 amino acids.

This clonotype was seen many times. The chain employs TRBV4-3 and TRBJ2-7; D may be TRBD2 (7 bases). CDR3 size: 15 residues. Germline CDR1 LGHNA, CDR2 YSLEER. V was pared by 4 bases and J by 3 bases, with 16 bases between. The CDR3 DNA reads as TGCGCCAGCAGCCCAAACTGGGGGGGCAACTACGAGCAGTACTTC. It codes for CASSPNWGGNYEQYF.

This chain joins TRBV10-3 and TRBJ1-6, with unresolved D. CDR1 is ENHRY and CDR2 is SYGVKD in the germline V gene. The CDR3 extends over 13 amino acids. Between the trimmed V and J ends, which lost 8 bases and 8 bases, there was a span of 13 bases. The CDR3 region is CAIATGMDSPLHF. The CDR3 DNA is TGTGCCATCGCGACGGGAATGGATTCACCCCTCCACTTT.

This clonotype appeared many times. J is TRBJ2-1 and V is TRBV7-2; the match to TRBD2 covers 8 bases. V lost 0 bases, J lost 9 bases, and 10 bases stayed unmatched. The CDR3 totals 16 residues. Germline lookup yields CDR1 SGHTA and CDR2 FQGNSA. CDR3 loop: CASSLALVAGSGEQFF. In DNA, the CDR3 is TGTGCCAGCAGCTTAGCGCTGGTAGCGGGATCTGGTGAGCAGTTCTTC. Full variable domain (rest looked up from reference TRBV7-2 and TRBJ2-1): GAGVSQSPSNKVTEKGKDVELRCDPISGHTALYWYRQSLGQGLEFLIYFQGNSAPDKSGLPSDRFSAERTGGSVSTLTIQRTQQEDSAVYLCASSLALVAGSGEQFFGPGTRLTVL.

This clonotype was seen repeatedly, ten times or more. The chain joins TRBV25-1 to TRBJ1-1; 9 bases match TRBD1. The CDR3 has 15 residues. The J segment lost 1 base and the V segment lost 8 bases, leaving 8 bases of the junction unmatched. Germline V lookup: CDR1 MGHDK, CDR2 SYGVNS. The CDR3 reads CASSPGTGTNTEAFF. The CDR3 bases are TGTGCCAGCTCCCCCGGGACAGGGACGAACACTGAAGCTTTCTTT. The full variable domain, rest sourced from reference TRBV25-1 and TRBJ1-1, is EADIYQTPRYLVIGTGKKITLECSQTMGHDKMYWYQQDPGMELHLIHYSYGVNSTEKGDLSSESTVSRIRTEHFPLTLESARPSHTSQYLCASSPGTGTNTEAFFGQGTRLTVV.

This clonotype was found many times. The chain links TRBV13 to TRBJ2-2; perhaps TRBD1 as D (5 bases). V was trimmed by 4 bases and J by 0 bases, leaving 12 bases between them. The CDR3 spans 16 residues. Germline assignment: CDR1 PRHDT and CDR2 FYEKMQ (reference sequence). The CDR3 DNA sequence: TGTGCCAGCAGCTCAAAAGTAGGGGCGAACACCGGGGAGCTGTTTTTT. It encodes CASSSKVGANTGELFF.

This clonotype was seen at least ten times. The chain carries TRBV4-3 and TRBJ1-6; possible D gene TRBD1, 6 bases. The V gene lost 0 bases and the J gene lost 3 bases, with 9 bases spanning the gap. The CDR3 consists of 16 residues. Germline CDR1 is LGHNA and CDR2 is YSLEER. The CDR3 bases are TGCGCCAGCAGCCAAGAGACAGGCTTCTATAATTCACCCCTCCACTTT. Protein product: CASSQETGFYNSPLHF.

This clonotype has at least ten counts. This chain uses TRBV12-3 or TRBV12-4 with TRBJ2-3; the match to TRBD1 covers 7 bases. V was clipped by 5 bases and J by 4 bases; unmatched bases: 6. The CDR3 spans 14 residues. CDR3 protein: CASSLDRFADTQYF. The CDR3 DNA sequence: TGTGCCAGCAGTCTGGACAGGTTCGCAGATACGCAGTATTTT.

Turning to this clonotype: Compared with germline, one end of the junction differs, possibly owing to a read error. The gene calls are TRBV10-3 and TRBJ2-2, with 7 positions matching TRBD1. CDR1 is ENHRY and CDR2 is SYGVKD in the germline V gene. There are 13 residues in the CDR3. The CDR3 reads CAISEGETGELLF. CDR3 coding DNA: TGTGCCATCAGCGAGGGGGAAACAGGGGAGCTGCTTTTT.

At least ten counts were recorded for this clonotype. This chain joins TRBV5-1 and TRBJ2-7; 8 nucleotides agree with TRBD1. The germline gives CDR1 SGHRS, CDR2 YFSETQ. V dropped 4 bases and J dropped 5; count of bases not matched to a gene: 11. The CDR3 length is 15 residues. In DNA form, the CDR3 reads TGCGCCAGCAGCCCACGGGGACAGGTGGCGAACGAGCAGTACTTC. Its translation: CASSPRGQVANEQYF.

Many counts were recorded for this clonotype. The chain employs TRBV15 and TRBJ2-3; 7 nucleotides align to TRBD1. Per germline, CDR1 LNHNV and CDR2 YYDKDF (reference sequence). This CDR3 has 14 residues. J was trimmed by 7 bases and V by 0 bases; bases with no gene match: 4. The CDR3 DNA is TGTGCCACCAGCAGAGAAGGGGGCAAGTATACGCAGTATTTT. It codes for CATSREGGKYTQYF.

This rearrangement joins TRBV20-1 to TRBJ1-2; D perhaps matches TRBD1 (6 bases). The germline V and J ends were trimmed by 8 bases and 8 bases, with 15 bases remaining between them. Germline lookup yields CDR1 DFQATT and CDR2 SNEGSKA (reference sequence). The length of the CDR3 is 11 residues. Written as DNA, the CDR3 is TGCAGTCGGTACAGGGTAGAAGGCTACACCTTC. As protein: CSRYRVEGYTF.

This clonotype was observed at least ten times. The chain uses TRBV12-3 or TRBV12-4 and TRBJ1-1; no reliable D call. The V end was cut by 3 bases, the J end by 10 bases, with 12 bases between. The CDR3 is 12 residues long. DNA of the CDR3: TGTGCCAGCAGTTTCTGGTCTAATTCAGCTTTCTTT. Translated: CASSFWSNSAFF.

This clonotype was observed at least ten times. This chain uses TRBV6-5 with TRBJ1-4; tentatively, D is TRBD1 (5 bases). The V gene's germline CDR1 is MNHEY and CDR2 SVGAGI. The CDR3 spans 14 residues. V gave up 6 bases and J gave up 8 bases, with 16 bases separating them. The CDR3 region has the DNA TGTGCCAGCAGAAAGCAGGGTGGCAGGGAAAAACTGTTTTTT. Protein: CASRKQGGREKLFF.

This clonotype showed up many times. This chain connects TRBV6-5 to TRBJ2-1, with 11 bases identical to TRBD2. J was trimmed by 8 bases and V by 6 bases; bases with no gene match: 9. This CDR3 has 15 residues. Germline V gene lookup returns CDR1 MNHEY and CDR2 SVGAGI. CDR3 sequence: CASRSRLAGFYEQFF. The CDR3 DNA reads TGTGCCAGCAGGTCAAGACTAGCGGGGTTTTATGAGCAGTTCTTC.

The sample holds many counts of this clonotype. The V call is TRBV29-1, the J call TRBJ1-4; 11 bases align to TRBD1. This CDR3 is built from 13 residues. Germline CDR1 reads SQVTM; CDR2 reads ANQGSEA. V lost 6 bases, J lost 7 bases, and 4 bases stayed unmatched. CDR3 region: CSVDRGLGEKLFF. CDR3 nucleotide sequence: TGCAGCGTGGACAGGGGGCTTGGTGAAAAACTGTTTTTT. Based on the CDR3 plus reference TRBV29-1 and TRBJ1-4, the full variable domain is SAVISQKPSRDICQRGTSLTIQCQVDSQVTMMFWYRQQPGQSLTLIATANQGSEATYESGFVIDKFPISRPNLTFSTLTVSNMSPEDSSIYLCSVDRGLGEKLFFGSGTQLSVL.

In its sample, this clonotype was seen many times. The V and J genes are TRBV5-6 and TRBJ2-2; 7 bases are shared with TRBD2. CDR3 length equals 16 residues. Trimming took 2 bases from V and 0 from J; bases not matched to a gene: 4. CDR1 and CDR2 (germline): SGHDT, YYEEEE. CDR3 protein: CASSFPRGANTGELFF. For the CDR3, the DNA is TGTGCCAGCAGCTTTCCTCGGGGGGCGAACACCGGGGAGCTGTTTTTT. Drawing the rest from reference TRBV5-6 and TRBJ2-2, the complete variable domain is DAGVTQSPTHLIKTRGQQVTLRCSPKSGHDTVSWYQQALGQGPQFIFQYYEEEERQRGNFPDRFSGHQFPNYSSELNVNALLLGDSALYLCASSFPRGANTGELFFGEGSRLTVL.

This clonotype was counted ten times or more. The genes are TRBV4-3 and TRBJ2-1; D is possibly TRBD2 (5 bases). CDR1 LGHNA and CDR2 YSLEER come from the germline V gene. Trimming removed 4 bases at V and 10 bases at J, with 14 bases between. The CDR3 is made up of 13 amino acids. CDR3 residues: CASSPSGPGEQFF. CDR3 coding DNA: TGCGCCAGCAGCCCCTCTGGCCCGGGGGAGCAGTTCTTC.